This section outlines one T cell receptor beta chain sequence together with its context. Some clones are missing from TCRdb's copy, which holds only in-frame ones; the method was immunoSEQ multiplex PCR. The table records fewer than 1 million clones, just over 95% of them present only once. This specimen belongs to a study of shared clonotypes between healthy human individuals. Naive CD8 cells comprised CD45RO-negative, CCR7-positively selected cells, excluding terminally differentiated effector memory CD45RA+ cells. V shed 4 bases, J shed 6 bases, and the junction held 6 bases outside the gene matches. The V gene's germline CDR1 is SGDLS and CDR2 YYNGEE. This CDR3 contains 13 residues.

Input material: naive CD8+ T cells sorted from blood. The clonotype originates from a man aged 30 to 45 in good health. The genes are TRBV9 and TRBJ2-7, with 8 bases aligning to TRBD1. DNA of the CDR3: TGTGCCAGCAGCCCACGGACAGGGTTCGAGCAGTACTTC. The encoded protein is CASSPRTGFEQYF.